These 20 T cell receptor beta chains were all obtained from the same sample, sequenced in a study of glioma-infiltrating T cells. The iRepertoire nested amplicon-rescue multiplex PCR amplified TCR alpha and beta CDR3s from RNA. TCRdb processed the multiplex PCR reads anew with MiXCR; each CDR3 protein has one entry. Of around 180,000 distinct CDR3 sequences listed, around 45% were seen once; the top ten hold around 4.9%. The sample was glioma tissue, nonneoplastic brain tissue, or PBMCs (not recorded which). These receptors originate from a human donor with low-grade glioma or glioblastoma, undergoing nonglioma brain surgery, or in good health (not recorded which).

This clonotype was recorded a few times. The rearrangement links TRBV12-3 or TRBV12-4 to TRBJ2-7; D remains unclear. This CDR3 comprises 13 residues. The V and J ends lost 3 bases and 5 bases respectively, with 11 bases between them. The CDR3 bases are TGTGCCAGCAGTTTCGGAGAGTTCGACGAGCAGTACTTC. Its protein product is CASSFGEFDEQYF.

This clonotype turned up a few times. The rearrangement links TRBV12-3 or TRBV12-4 to TRBJ1-1; D unresolved. The length of the CDR3 is 12 residues. Trimming stripped 6 bases from V and 4 bases from J, with 9 bases between. In DNA form, the CDR3 reads TGTGCCAGCAGGGACGAAGGCACTGAAGCTTTCTTT. Its translation: CASRDEGTEAFF.

Of note for this clonotype: A read error is possible here, since a much larger clone lies one base away. The gene calls are TRBV5-1 and TRBJ1-2; D not resolved. Per the germline V gene, CDR1 is SGHRS and CDR2 is YFSETQ. The CDR3 is 12 amino acids. The ends were cut back, 1 base at V and 8 bases at J, with 9 bases in the middle. This CDR3 is CASSLKYEGYTF. The CDR3 DNA reads as TGCGCCAGCAGCTTGAAGTATGAGGGCTACACCTTC. The entire variable domain, with the rest obtained from reference TRBV5-1 and TRBJ1-2, is as follows: KAGVTQTPRYLIKTRGQQVTLSCSPISGHRSVSWYQQTPGQGLQFLFEYFSETQRNKGNFPGRFSGRQFSNSRSEMNVSTLELGDSALYLCASSLKYEGYTFGSGTRLTVV.

This clonotype has ten or more counts. This chain joins TRBV7-2 and TRBJ2-1, with D possibly matching TRBD2 (7 bases). Looked up from germline, CDR1 is SGHTA and CDR2 is FQGNSA. V lost 5 bases, J lost 6 bases, and 17 bases lay in between. CDR3 length equals 15 residues. The DNA of the CDR3 is TGTGCCAGCAGCGTACAGGGAGGGTCGGGCAATGAGCAGTTCTTC. Translating it yields CASSVQGGSGNEQFF. Full variable domain (remainder filled in from reference TRBV7-2 and TRBJ2-1): GAGVSQSPSNKVTEKGKDVELRCDPISGHTALYWYRQSLGQGLEFLIYFQGNSAPDKSGLPSDRFSAERTGGSVSTLTIQRTQQEDSAVYLCASSVQGGSGNEQFFGPGTRLTVL.

As regards this clonotype: Since a much larger clone is just one base distant, this may be a read error. CDR3 sequence reads: CSASRVPRSQLYNEQFF. The CDR3 DNA follows: TGCAGTGCTAGCCGGGTCCCAAGGAGCCAACTCTACAATGAGCAGTTCTTC. The rearrangement joins TRBV20-1 to TRBJ2-1; no reliable D call. There are 17 residues in the CDR3. The V gene's germline CDR1 is DFQATT and CDR2 SNEGSKA (reference sequence). Trimming pared 3 bases from V and 3 bases from J, leaving 21 bases between.

Notes on this clonotype: This could be a read error, since a much larger clone is one nucleotide away. Here the CDR3 reads CASSLPGTHRGGYTF. The CDR3 nucleotides read TGTGCCAGCAGTTTACCCGGGACTCACCGGGGAGGCTACACCTTC. The chain has TRBV28 and TRBJ1-2; tentatively, D is TRBD1 (5 bases). Germline assignment: CDR1 MDHEN and CDR2 SYDVKM. Trimming pared 2 bases from V and 8 bases from J, leaving 18 bases between. CDR3 length: 15 residues.

The sample holds many counts of this clonotype. The CDR3 region is CASSPGVGVAEAFF. The CDR3 DNA is TGTGCCAGCAGCCCGGGAGTAGGGGTCGCTGAAGCTTTCTTT. This sequence joins TRBV28 and TRBJ1-1; weak D call: TRBD1 (5 bases). CDR1 MDHEN and CDR2 SYDVKM come from the germline V gene. Trimming left V 6 bases short and J 6 bases short, with 17 bases between. This CDR3 has 14 amino acids. The complete variable domain, with remaining parts taken from reference TRBV28 and TRBJ1-1, reads DVKVTQSSRYLVKRTGEKVFLECVQDMDHENMFWYRQDPGLGLRLIYFSYDVKMKEKGDIPEGYSVSREKKERFSLILESASTNQTSMYLCASSPGVGVAEAFFGQGTRLTVV.

Points on this clonotype: Possible read error: a much larger clone is one base away. The V call is TRBV28, the J call TRBJ2-7; D not certain. V gave up 5 bases and J gave up 0 bases, with 14 bases separating them. CDR1 is MDHEN and CDR2 is SYDVKM in the germline V gene. This CDR3 is built from 15 residues. This CDR3 is CASSTPVQSSYEQYF. For the CDR3, the DNA is TGTGCCAGCAGTACCCCGGTACAGAGCTCCTACGAGCAGTACTTC.

The chain carries TRBV12-3 or TRBV12-4 and TRBJ1-5; 7 nucleotides line up with TRBD1. CDR3 length equals 15 residues. With 2 bases clipped from V and 6 bases from J, the junction kept 7 bases outside the gene matches. The CDR3 sequence is CASSLFRQGGQPQHF. The DNA for the CDR3 is TGTGCCAGCAGTTTATTTCGACAGGGAGGTCAGCCCCAGCATTTT.

This clonotype has just a few counts. The junction departs from germline at one end; a sequencing error may be responsible. The chain links TRBV7-8 to TRBJ2-1, with D perhaps TRBD2 (6 bases). Germline assignment: CDR1 SGHVS and CDR2 FQNEAQ. The CDR3 covers 15 residues. DNA of the CDR3: TGTGCCAGCAGCCTAGCCGGACTAACCCCGAATGAGCAGTTCTTC. It codes for CASSLAGLTPNEQFF.

About this clonotype itself: A much larger clone is a single base away; this may be a read error. The chain joins TRBV20-1 to TRBJ2-1; 10 bases match TRBD2. Germline V CDR1 and CDR2: DFQATT, SNEGSKA (reference sequence). There are 15 residues in the CDR3. CDR3 sequence (DNA): TGCAGTGCTCAAGGACTAGCGGCTTTCTACAATGAGCGGTTCTTC. Its protein is CSAQGLAAFYNERFF.

The chain is built from TRBV6-9 and TRBJ1-1, with D possibly matching TRBD1 (5 bases). This CDR3 has 15 amino acids. V gave up 4 bases and J gave up 0 bases, with 12 bases separating them. The germline V gene has CDR1 MNHGY and CDR2 SVAAGI. The CDR3 DNA is TGTGCCAGCAGTTTACGGTGGGGCATGAACACTGAAGCTTTCTTT. The encoded protein is CASSLRWGMNTEAFF.

The V and J genes are TRBV2 and TRBJ2-3; no definite D call. Trimming took 7 bases from V and 2 from J, leaving 13 bases between them. CDR3 size: 14 residues. Germline V gives CDR1 SNHLY, CDR2 FYNNEI. The CDR3 reads CASNLGLYTDTQYF. CDR3 nucleotide sequence: TGTGCCAGCAACTTGGGCCTGTACACAGATACGCAGTATTTT. Complete variable domain (other parts from reference TRBV2 and TRBJ2-3): EPEVTQTPSHQVTQMGQEVILRCVPISNHLYFYWYRQILGQKVEFLVSFYNNEISEKSEIFDDQFSVERPDGSNFTLKIRSTKLEDSAMYFCASNLGLYTDTQYFGPGTRLTVL.

The genes are TRBV2 and TRBJ2-1; TRBD2 agrees at 10 bases. The germline V gene has CDR1 SNHLY and CDR2 FYNNEI. The CDR3 sequence is 15 residues long. The V segment lost 6 bases and the J segment 7 bases; nucleotides outside the gene matches: 9. The chain's CDR3 is CASRGGTSAKNEQFF. DNA for the CDR3: TGTGCCAGCAGGGGGGGGACTAGCGCGAAGAATGAGCAGTTCTTC.

The chain carries TRBV5-1 and TRBJ2-3, with 8 bases that match TRBD1. CDR1 is SGHRS, CDR2 YFSETQ, per germline. The CDR3 length is 14 residues. This CDR3 reads CDSHTGQGTDTQYF. The CDR3 nucleotides are TGCGACTCCCATACGGGACAGGGCACAGATACGCAGTATTTT.

CDR3 protein: CSVEEGAREKLFF. Here the CDR3 DNA reads TGCAGCGTTGAAGAAGGGGCGCGGGAAAAACTGTTTTTT. J is TRBJ1-4 and V is TRBV29-1, with TRBD1 as a possible D gene (5 bases). Germline lookup yields CDR1 SQVTM and CDR2 ANQGSEA. V gave up 0 bases and J gave up 8 bases, with 10 bases separating them. The CDR3 covers 13 residues.

The chain recombines TRBV20-1 with TRBJ2-1; tentatively, D is TRBD2 (5 bases). CDR3 length: 18 amino acids. In germline, CDR1 is DFQATT, CDR2 SNEGSKA (reference sequence). The V end was cut by 3 bases, the J end by 8 bases, with 29 bases between. This chain's CDR3 is CSASSPVGKRRPTDEQFF. The CDR3 coding sequence is TGCAGTGCTAGTAGTCCCGTCGGTAAGCGGAGGCCGACGGATGAGCAGTTCTTC.

The rearrangement joins TRBV19 to TRBJ2-7, with TRBD2 matching over 10 bases. The junction had 7 bases not matched to a gene; V was cut back by 6 bases and J by 5 bases. Germline-derived CDR1 and CDR2 are LNHDA and SQIVND (reference sequence). This CDR3 has 14 amino acids. This CDR3 reads CASSASGRKNEQYF. CDR3 nucleotides: TGTGCCAGTAGCGCTAGCGGGAGAAAAAACGAGCAGTACTTC.

This clonotype was detected many times. The chain has TRBV6-1 and TRBJ1-3; D is ambiguous. Trimming took off 6 bases at V and 4 bases at J, with 22 bases between the two ends. CDR1 is MNHNS, CDR2 SASEGT, per germline. This CDR3 has 17 residues. The CDR3 spells CASRGKGLNSGGNTIYF. DNA of the CDR3: TGTGCCAGCAGGGGCAAGGGTCTCAACTCTGGAGGAAACACCATATATTTT.

This clonotype came up many times. The J gene is TRBJ1-5, the V gene TRBV6-1; a weak D match, TRBD1 (5 bases). The V gene lost 7 bases and the J gene lost 2 bases, with 15 bases spanning the gap. The CDR3 loop spans 15 amino acids. From germline, CDR1 is MNHNS and CDR2 SASEGT. The CDR3 region is CASKIQDVGNQPQHF. The CDR3 nucleotides read TGTGCCAGCAAGATACAGGACGTTGGCAATCAGCCCCAGCATTTT.